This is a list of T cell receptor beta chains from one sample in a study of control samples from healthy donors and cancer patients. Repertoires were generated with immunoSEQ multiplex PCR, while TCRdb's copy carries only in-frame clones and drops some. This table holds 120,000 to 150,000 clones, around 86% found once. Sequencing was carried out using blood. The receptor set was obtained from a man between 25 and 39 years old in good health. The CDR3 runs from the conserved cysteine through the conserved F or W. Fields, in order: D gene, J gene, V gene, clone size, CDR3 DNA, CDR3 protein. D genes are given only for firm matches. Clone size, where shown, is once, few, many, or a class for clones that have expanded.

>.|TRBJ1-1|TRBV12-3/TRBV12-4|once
TGTGCCAGCAGTTTAGGGGAGTACACTGAAGCTTTCTTT
CASSLGEYTEAFF
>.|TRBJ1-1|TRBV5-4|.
TGTGCCAGCAGCCGACAGGCTGGAAACACTGAAGCTTTCTTT
CASSRQAGNTEAFF
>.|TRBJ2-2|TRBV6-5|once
TGTGCCAGCAGTTCCCTCTACACGAACACCGGGGAGCTGTTTTTT
CASSSLYTNTGELFF
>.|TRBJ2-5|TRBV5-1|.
TGCGCCAGCAGCCCAGGGTATCTGGAGACCCAGTACTTC
CASSPGYLETQYF
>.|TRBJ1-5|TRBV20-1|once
TGCAGTGCTAGTCTCCGGGACTCCTTCAATCAGCCCCAGCATTTT
CSASLRDSFNQPQHF
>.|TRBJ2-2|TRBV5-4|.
TGTGCCAGCAGCTTGGAGGGAGTGGCCACCGGGGAGCTGTTTTTT
CASSLEGVATGELFF
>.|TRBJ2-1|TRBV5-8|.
TGTGCCAGCAGGAAAGAGGACCTTAGCCAGGGCGATGAGCAGTTCTTC
CASRKEDLSQGDEQFF
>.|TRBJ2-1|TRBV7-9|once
TGTGCCAGCACCCCCTCGTCCCACAGGGACTTGGGTTTACAGAGCTCCTACAATGAGCAGTTCTTC
CASTPSSHRDLGLQSSYNEQFF
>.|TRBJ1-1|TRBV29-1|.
TGCACTGTTAGGGGGGGTTACACTGAAGCTTTCTTT
CTVRGGYTEAFF
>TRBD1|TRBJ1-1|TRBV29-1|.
TGCAGCGTTGAAGACCAAAAGACAGGGGGGGTTGACACTGAAGCTTTCTTT
CSVEDQKTGGVDTEAFF
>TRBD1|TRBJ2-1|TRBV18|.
TGTGCCAGCTCGCCGGACAGGGGGCGGAATGAGCAGTTCTTC
CASSPDRGRNEQFF
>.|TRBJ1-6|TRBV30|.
TGTGCCCGGGCAGGGCCGGCTACTAATTCACCCCTCCACTTT
CARAGPATNSPLHF
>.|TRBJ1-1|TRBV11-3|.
TGTGCCAGCAGCTTTGTGGCGGGGAATGGTGAAGCTTTCTTT
CASSFVAGNGEAFF
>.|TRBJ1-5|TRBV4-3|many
TGCGCCAGCAGCCAAGAAGTTGGCAATATGCGGCCCCAGCATTTT
CASSQEVGNMRPQHF
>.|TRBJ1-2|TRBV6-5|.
TGTGCCAGCAGTTACTCGGACGGGTTTGGCTACACCTTC
CASSYSDGFGYTF
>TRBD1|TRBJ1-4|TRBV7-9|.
TGTGCCAGCAGCTTATTTCCGGACAGGGGCTTTAATGAAAAACTGTTTTTT
CASSLFPDRGFNEKLFF
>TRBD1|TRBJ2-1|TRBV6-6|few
TGTGCCAGCAGTCAGGACAGGGGGACAGGTGGGCGCAATGAGCAGTTCTTC
CASSQDRGTGGRNEQFF
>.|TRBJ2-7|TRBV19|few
TGTGCCAGTAGTATAGTGACAGGTAACAACGAGCAGTACTTC
CASSIVTGNNEQYF
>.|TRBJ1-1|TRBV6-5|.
TGTGCCAGCAGGGAGGGATACACTGAAGCTTTCTTT
CASREGYTEAFF
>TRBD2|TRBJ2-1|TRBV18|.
TGTGCCAGCTCACCACAGGGACTAGCGGGAAATGAGCAGTTCTTC
CASSPQGLAGNEQFF
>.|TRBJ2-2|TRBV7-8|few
TGTGCCAGCAGCTTACTCCCGGGAGCCACCGGGGAGCTGTTTTTT
CASSLLPGATGELFF
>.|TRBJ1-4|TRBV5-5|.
TGTGCCAGCAGCTTGGGTGATCAGGGTGAAAAACTGTTTTTT
CASSLGDQGEKLFF
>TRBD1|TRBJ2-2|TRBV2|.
TGTGCCAGCAGAGGACAGGTGAACACCGGGGAGCTGTTTTTT
CASRGQVNTGELFF
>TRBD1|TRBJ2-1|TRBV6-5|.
TGTGCCAGCAGTTCAGACAGGGTTCCCTACAATGAGCAGTTCTTC
CASSSDRVPYNEQFF
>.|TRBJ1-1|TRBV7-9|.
TGTGCCAGCAGCCCGCCCGGACTTCGGAACACTGAAGCTTTCTTT
CASSPPGLRNTEAFF
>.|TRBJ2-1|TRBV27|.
TGTGCCAGCAGTTTTTACAATGAGCAGTTCTTC
CASSFYNEQFF
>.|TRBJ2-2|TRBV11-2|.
TGTGCCAGCAAAGCGTTGGGGCAGAGCGGGGAGCTGTTTTTT
CASKALGQSGELFF
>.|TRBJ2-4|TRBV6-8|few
TGTGCCAGCAGTTACTCGACTCCCCCAGGGGCCCTAGCCAAAAACATTCAGTACTTC
CASSYSTPPGALAKNIQYF
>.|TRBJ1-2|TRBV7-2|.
TGTGCCAGCAGCTTAGTTACGGGGGCGGCCCGGAATGGCTACACCTTC
CASSLVTGAARNGYTF
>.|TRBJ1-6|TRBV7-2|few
TGTGCCAGCAGCTTAGAGGGAGTTTATAATTCACCCCTCCACTTT
CASSLEGVYNSPLHF
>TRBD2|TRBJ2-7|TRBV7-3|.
TGTGCCAGCAGCTTTGGAGCGGGGGCGGACGAGCAGTACTTC
CASSFGAGADEQYF
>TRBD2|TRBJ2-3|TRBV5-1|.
TGCGCCAGCCTACCTAGCGGGGGGGCGGAAGATACGCAGTATTTT
CASLPSGGAEDTQYF